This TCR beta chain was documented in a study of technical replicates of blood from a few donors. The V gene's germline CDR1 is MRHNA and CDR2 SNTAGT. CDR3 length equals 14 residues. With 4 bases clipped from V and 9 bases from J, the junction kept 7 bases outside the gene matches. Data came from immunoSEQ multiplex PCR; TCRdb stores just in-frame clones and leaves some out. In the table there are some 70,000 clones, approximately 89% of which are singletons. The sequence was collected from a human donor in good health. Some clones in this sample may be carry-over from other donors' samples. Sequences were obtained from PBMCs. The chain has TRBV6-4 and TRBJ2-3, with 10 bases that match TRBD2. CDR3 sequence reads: CASSGLAGDQTQYF. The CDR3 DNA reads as TGTGCCAGCAGTGGGCTAGCGGGAGATCAGACGCAGTATTTT.